Below, 27 T cell receptor beta chains from the same sample are listed, as sequenced in a study of shared clonotypes between healthy human individuals. Method: immunoSEQ multiplex PCR; TCRdb's copy keeps in-frame clones and lacks some. The data hold about 2.1 million clones, with about 92% observed a single time. Naive CD8 cells, CD45RO-negative and positively selected for CCR7, excluded terminally differentiated effector memory CD45RA+ cells. What was sequenced was naive CD8+ T cells from PBMCs. Receptor source: a man between 18 and 29 years old in good health. Some clones in this sample may be carry-over from other donors' samples.

The rearrangement uses TRBV5-1 and TRBJ1-2; D might be TRBD1 (6 bases). Per germline, CDR1 SGHRS and CDR2 YFSETQ. This CDR3 contains 11 residues. Trimming removed 9 bases at V and 2 bases at J, with 8 bases between. CDR3 region: CATRGNYGYTF. The DNA of the CDR3 is TGCGCCACCAGGGGAAACTATGGCTACACCTTC.

The rearrangement links TRBV30 to TRBJ1-1; D not certain. The CDR3 covers 12 residues. In germline, CDR1 is GTSNPN, CDR2 SVGIG (reference sequence). V was cut by 2 bases and J by 8 bases, with 12 bases left in between. The CDR3 reads CAWSYGPTEAFF. The CDR3 DNA reads as TGTGCCTGGAGTTACGGCCCCACGGAAGCTTTCTTT.

This chain uses TRBV7-2 with TRBJ1-2; the D gene is possibly TRBD1 (5 bases). The CDR3 is 14 amino acids. Per the germline V gene, CDR1 is SGHTA and CDR2 is FQGNSA. The V gene lost 5 bases and the J gene lost 7 bases, with 17 bases spanning the gap. The CDR3 protein is CASSPQTELIGYTF. CDR3 nucleotide sequence: TGTGCCAGCAGCCCGCAGACAGAACTGATTGGCTACACCTTC.

The chain couples TRBV13 to TRBJ2-1; 7 bases match TRBD1. The CDR3 totals 14 residues. V lost 5 bases to trimming and J lost 5 bases; unmatched junction nucleotides: 6. CDR1 and CDR2 from the germline V gene are PRHDT and FYEKMQ (reference sequence). CDR3 sequence (DNA): TGTGCCAGCAGCACATCGGGACAGCACAATGAGCAGTTCTTC. It specifies CASSTSGQHNEQFF.

This chain joins TRBV19 and TRBJ2-7; TRBD2 aligns across 7 bases. V shed 7 bases, J shed 4 bases, and the junction held 10 bases outside the gene matches. Germline V CDR1 and CDR2: LNHDA, SQIVND (reference sequence). This CDR3 is 14 amino acids long. As DNA, the CDR3 is TGTGCCAGTACCGCCGGGACTAACGCTTACGAGCAGTACTTC. It specifies CASTAGTNAYEQYF.

J is TRBJ2-5 and V is TRBV4-1; D might be TRBD2 (5 bases). With 2 bases removed from V and 5 bases from J, the gap between germline ends came to 21 bases. CDR1 is MGHRA and CDR2 is YSYEKL in the germline V gene. This CDR3 has 17 residues. As DNA, the CDR3 is TGCGCCAGCAGCCAACCCCCTCCCCGGGAACAGCCGGAGACCCAGTACTTC. Amino acid sequence: CASSQPPPREQPETQYF.

This sequence joins TRBV2 and TRBJ2-3; 8 bases are shared with TRBD1. J lost 8 bases, V lost 4 bases, and 17 bases had no gene match. The CDR3 is 17 amino acids. The germline V gene encodes CDR1 SNHLY and CDR2 FYNNEI. Written as DNA, the CDR3 is TGTGCCAGCAGTGGGACCCTGACAGGGGCCAACTCCCTTACGCAGTATTTT. Translated: CASSGTLTGANSLTQYF.

The sample holds a few counts of this clone. The chain uses TRBV7-9 and TRBJ1-1; tentative D call: TRBD1 (5 bases). This CDR3 spans 14 amino acids. CDR1 and CDR2 from the germline V gene are SEHNR and FQNEAQ (reference sequence). V shed 6 bases and J shed 4 bases, with 15 bases lying between them. The CDR3 bases are TGTGCCAGCAGTCACCAAGGGGAGGTCACTGAAGCTTTCTTT. Translating it yields CASSHQGEVTEAFF.

The V and J genes are TRBV7-9 and TRBJ2-2; TRBD2 agrees at 11 bases. The CDR3 loop spans 18 amino acids. V dropped 1 base and J dropped 4; count of bases not matched to a gene: 8. CDR1 SEHNR and CDR2 FQNEAQ come from the germline V gene (reference sequence). For the CDR3, the DNA is TGTGCCAGCAGCTTAGTTGTACTAGCGGGAGTCACCACCGGGGAGCTGTTTTTT. Amino acids: CASSLVVLAGVTTGELFF.

V usage is TRBV2 and J usage is TRBJ2-7; D gene ambiguous. This CDR3 spans 16 amino acids. Germline V gene sequence: CDR1 SNHLY, CDR2 FYNNEI. The ends were cut back, 5 bases at V and 0 bases at J, with 17 bases in the middle. The CDR3 region has the DNA TGTGCCAGCAGTCCTCGCCAAACCGGGCTCTCCTACGAGCAGTACTTC. Translated: CASSPRQTGLSYEQYF.

This clone appeared a single time. V and J are TRBV11-3 and TRBJ2-1, with 7 nucleotides matching TRBD1. The V gene end was trimmed by 5 bases and the J gene end by 5 bases; junction bases not matched to a gene: 12. Germline V CDR1 and CDR2: SGHNT, YENEEA. This CDR3 region has 16 residues. The CDR3 DNA reads TGTGCCAGCAGCAGGGCCCGGGACAGTTCCGACAATGAGCAGTTCTTC. Protein product: CASSRARDSSDNEQFF.

The chain is built from TRBV28 and TRBJ2-3, with 9 bases fitting TRBD1. Germline V CDR1 and CDR2: MDHEN, SYDVKM. The ends lost 6 bases at V and 3 bases at J; junction bases unmatched: 4. CDR3 length: 14 residues. The CDR3 DNA reads TGTGCCAGCAGCTACGGGACAGGGACAGATACGCAGTATTTT. This gives the protein CASSYGTGTDTQYF.

The chain is built from TRBV7-2 and TRBJ2-1, with 16 bases aligning to TRBD2. With 4 bases clipped from V and 6 bases from J, the junction kept 12 bases outside the gene matches. Looked up from germline, CDR1 is SGHTA and CDR2 is FQGNSA. This CDR3 is 19 amino acids long. The CDR3 sequence: CASSSRLGTSGRAVNEQFF. DNA for the CDR3: TGTGCCAGCAGCTCACGGCTCGGGACTAGCGGGAGGGCCGTCAATGAGCAGTTCTTC.

The chain is built from TRBV7-9 and TRBJ2-7; no clear D. With 3 bases removed from V and 5 bases from J, the gap between germline ends came to 14 bases. CDR3 length: 14 residues. CDR1 and CDR2 from the germline V gene are SEHNR and FQNEAQ (reference sequence). For the CDR3, the DNA is TGTGCCAGCAGCTTTTCCGGGTTAACCCACGAGCAGTACTTC. Translated: CASSFSGLTHEQYF.

The chain joins TRBV28 to TRBJ2-1; TRBD1 matches at 12 bases. V lost 3 bases to trimming and J lost 8 bases; unmatched junction nucleotides: 8. This CDR3 comprises 16 residues. CDR1 MDHEN and CDR2 SYDVKM come from the germline V gene. For the CDR3, the DNA is TGTGCCAGCAGTTTTCTCCGGGACAGGGGGCGAGATGAGCAGTTCTTC. It specifies CASSFLRDRGRDEQFF.

The sample holds one count of this clone. The V gene is TRBV7-9, the J gene TRBJ1-1, with D hard to call. The CDR3 contains 16 residues. Trimming cost V 1 base and J 1 base, with 13 bases left between them. Germline assignment: CDR1 SEHNR and CDR2 FQNEAQ (reference sequence). The DNA of the CDR3 is TGTGCCAGCAGCTTAGGAGTAGGGCTAAAGAACACTGAAGCTTTCTTT. It specifies CASSLGVGLKNTEAFF.

The chain has TRBV7-9 and TRBJ2-7; D unclear. This CDR3 is built from 18 residues. In germline, CDR1 is SEHNR, CDR2 FQNEAQ (reference sequence). V dropped 2 bases and J dropped 6 bases, with 26 bases sitting between them. Written as DNA, the CDR3 is TGTGCCAGCAGCTTATCGTCAGATGTTTTAACCCCTCAAAGCGAGCAGTACTTC. Protein product: CASSLSSDVLTPQSEQYF.

This clone was detected only once. The V gene is TRBV28, the J gene TRBJ2-7; D is possibly TRBD1 or TRBD2 (5 bases each). Trimming stripped 7 bases from V and 2 bases from J, with 18 bases between. The CDR3 is made up of 15 amino acids. The germline gives CDR1 MDHEN, CDR2 SYDVKM. CDR3 in amino acids: CASNKPGRGTYEQYF. CDR3 DNA sequence: TGTGCCAGCAATAAACCGGGACGGGGAACCTACGAGCAGTACTTC.

A note on this clone: The same CDR3 arises from other DNA sequences in this sample as well. This rearrangement joins TRBV29-1 to TRBJ1-5; tentatively, D is TRBD1 (6 bases). The CDR3 contains 14 residues. V was shortened by 3 bases and J by 1 base, with 10 bases between the two germline ends. CDR1 and CDR2 from the germline V gene are SQVTM and ANQGSEA. The CDR3 DNA follows: TGCAGCGTTGATGGGGGGGGCAGCAATCAGCCCCAGCATTTT. Translated: CSVDGGGSNQPQHF.

This clone has only one observation. The chain employs TRBV5-1 and TRBJ2-7; D remains ambiguous. The germline V gene has CDR1 SGHRS and CDR2 YFSETQ. Trimming left V 2 bases short and J 1 base short, with 13 bases between. The CDR3 spans 15 residues. CDR3 nucleotides: TGCGCCAGCAGCTTAGAGATGACCGCTTCCTACGAGCAGTACTTC. Translated, it gives CASSLEMTASYEQYF. Full variable domain (missing parts from reference TRBV5-1 and TRBJ2-7): KAGVTQTPRYLIKTRGQQVTLSCSPISGHRSVSWYQQTPGQGLQFLFEYFSETQRNKGNFPGRFSGRQFSNSRSEMNVSTLELGDSALYLCASSLEMTASYEQYFGPGTRLTVT.

CDR3 coding DNA: TGTGCCAGCAGCAAACCCGACAGGGGGCTCATGAACACTGAAGCTTTCTTT. Amino acids: CASSKPDRGLMNTEAFF. This sequence joins TRBV21-1 and TRBJ1-1; TRBD1 is the table's D call and was not checked against the DNA. TRBV21-1 has pseudogene status. This CDR3 contains 17 residues.

The chain joins TRBV7-6 to TRBJ2-7; either TRBD1 or TRBD2 may fit D (5 bases each). The V end was cut by 6 bases, the J end by 5 bases, with 14 bases between. CDR3 length equals 13 residues. Germline V gene sequence: CDR1 SGHVS, CDR2 FNYEAQ. CDR3 nucleotide sequence: TGTGCCAGCAGTCCCCGTGGGGGTGACGAGCAGTACTTC. This encodes CASSPRGGDEQYF.

This clone is a singleton in its sample. CDR3 DNA sequence: TGTGCCAGCAGCGACCGACCGGGAAGCGGGGGGCTCGATGAGCAGTTCTTC. As protein: CASSDRPGSGGLDEQFF. The V gene is TRBV9, the J gene TRBJ2-1; the match to TRBD2 covers 9 bases. The CDR3 loop spans 17 amino acids. V lost 3 bases and J lost 8; bases outside the gene matches: 15. Per the germline V gene, CDR1 is SGDLS and CDR2 is YYNGEE.

The rearrangement joins TRBV27 to TRBJ2-1; 10 bases line up with TRBD2. This CDR3 spans 17 amino acids. J was trimmed by 6 bases and V by 6 bases; bases with no gene match: 14. CDR1 and CDR2 from the germline V gene are MNHEY and SMNVEV (reference sequence). The CDR3 spells CASSLPTLAGVVNEQFF. In nucleotides, the CDR3 is TGTGCCAGCAGCTTACCGACGCTAGCGGGAGTAGTCAATGAGCAGTTCTTC.

The chain uses TRBV7-8 and TRBJ2-7; 9 bases fit TRBD2. This CDR3 contains 17 residues. The germline gives CDR1 SGHVS, CDR2 FQNEAQ. The ends lost 4 bases at V and 1 base at J; junction bases unmatched: 11. The CDR3 sequence: CASSSRVAGVKSYEQYF. CDR3 sequence (DNA): TGTGCCAGCAGCTCCCGGGTAGCGGGAGTGAAGTCCTACGAGCAGTACTTC. The full variable domain, its missing parts supplied by reference TRBV7-8 and TRBJ2-7, is GAGVSQSPRYKVAKRGQDVALRCDPISGHVSLFWYQQALGQGPEFLTYFQNEAQLDKSGLPSDRFFAERPEGSVSTLKIQRTQQEDSAVYLCASSSRVAGVKSYEQYFGPGTRLTVT.

The CDR3 coding sequence is TGTGCCAGCAGCCCAGATGGGAGCGGGAGGGTAGAGCAGTTCTTC. Its protein product is CASSPDGSGRVEQFF. The chain has TRBV9 and TRBJ2-1, with TRBD2 identical over 10 bases. Trimming removed 4 bases from V and 10 bases from J; junction bases left unmatched: 11. The CDR3 covers 15 residues. Germline assignment: CDR1 SGDLS and CDR2 YYNGEE.

The V gene is TRBV9, the J gene TRBJ2-7; no definite D call. The germline V and J ends were trimmed by 3 bases and 0 bases, with 7 bases remaining between them. The CDR3 sequence is 13 residues long. Germline-derived CDR1 and CDR2 are SGDLS and YYNGEE. CDR3 in amino acids: CASSGQTSYEQYF. The CDR3 coding sequence is TGTGCCAGCAGCGGTCAGACCTCCTACGAGCAGTACTTC.